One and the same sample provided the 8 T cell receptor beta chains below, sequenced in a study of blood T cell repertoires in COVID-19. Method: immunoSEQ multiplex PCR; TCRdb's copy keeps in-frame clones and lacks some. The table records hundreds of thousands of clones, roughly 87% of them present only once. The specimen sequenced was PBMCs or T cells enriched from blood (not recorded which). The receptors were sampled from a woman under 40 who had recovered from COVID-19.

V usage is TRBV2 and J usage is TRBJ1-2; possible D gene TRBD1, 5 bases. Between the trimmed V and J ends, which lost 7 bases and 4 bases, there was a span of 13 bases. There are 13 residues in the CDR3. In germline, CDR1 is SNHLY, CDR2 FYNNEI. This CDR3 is CASKGQQSYGYTF. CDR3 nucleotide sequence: TGTGCCAGCAAAGGACAACAGAGCTATGGCTACACCTTC.

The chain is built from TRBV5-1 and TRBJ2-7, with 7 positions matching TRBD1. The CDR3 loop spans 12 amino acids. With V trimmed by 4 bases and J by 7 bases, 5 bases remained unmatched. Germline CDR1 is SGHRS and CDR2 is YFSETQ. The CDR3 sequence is CASSVTGFEQYF. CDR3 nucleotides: TGCGCCAGCAGCGTGACAGGGTTTGAGCAGTACTTC.

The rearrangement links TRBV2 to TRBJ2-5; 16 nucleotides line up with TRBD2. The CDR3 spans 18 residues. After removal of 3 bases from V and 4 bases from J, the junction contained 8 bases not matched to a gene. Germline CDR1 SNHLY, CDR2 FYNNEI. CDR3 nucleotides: TGTGCCAGCAGTGAGGGACTAGCGGGGGGGCTGTGGAGAGAGACCCAGTACTTC. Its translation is CASSEGLAGGLWRETQYF.

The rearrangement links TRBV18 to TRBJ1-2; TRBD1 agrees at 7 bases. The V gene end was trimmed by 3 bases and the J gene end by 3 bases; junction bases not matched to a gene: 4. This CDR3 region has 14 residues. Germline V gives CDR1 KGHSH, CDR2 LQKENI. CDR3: CASSPSGTDYGYTF. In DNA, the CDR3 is TGTGCCAGCTCACCGTCCGGGACAGACTATGGCTACACCTTC.

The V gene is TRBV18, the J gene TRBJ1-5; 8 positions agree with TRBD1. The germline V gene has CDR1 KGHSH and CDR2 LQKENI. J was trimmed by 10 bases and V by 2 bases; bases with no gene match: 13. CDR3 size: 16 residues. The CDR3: CASSPSGGLPSNPQHF. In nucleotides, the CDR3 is TGTGCCAGCTCACCATCAGGGGGCCTTCCATCCAACCCCCAGCATTTT.

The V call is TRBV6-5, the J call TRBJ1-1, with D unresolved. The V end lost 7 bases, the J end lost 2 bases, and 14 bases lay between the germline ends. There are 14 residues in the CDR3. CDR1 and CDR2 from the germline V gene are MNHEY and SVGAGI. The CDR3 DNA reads TGTGCCAGCAATCGGGGAACCTCCAACACTGAAGCTTTCTTT. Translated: CASNRGTSNTEAFF.

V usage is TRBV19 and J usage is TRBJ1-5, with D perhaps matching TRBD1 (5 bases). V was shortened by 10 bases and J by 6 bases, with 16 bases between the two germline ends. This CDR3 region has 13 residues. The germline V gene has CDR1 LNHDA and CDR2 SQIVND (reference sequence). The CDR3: CATTDRYGQPQHF. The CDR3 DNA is TGTGCCACTACAGACAGATATGGTCAGCCCCAGCATTTT.

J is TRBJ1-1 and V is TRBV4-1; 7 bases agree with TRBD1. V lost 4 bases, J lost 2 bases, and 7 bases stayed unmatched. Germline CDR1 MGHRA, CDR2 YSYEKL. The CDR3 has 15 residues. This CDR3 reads CASSLWGTVNTEAFF. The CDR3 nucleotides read TGCGCCAGCAGCCTCTGGGGGACAGTAAACACTGAAGCTTTCTTT.